This TCR beta chain was sequenced in a study of T cells in tuberculosis (dated by TCRdb to the late 2010s). Regarding the complete study: To characterize T cells specific for the mycobacterial lipid antigen glucose monomycolate (GMM), the study used CD1B tetramers together with high-throughput TCR immunosequencing. A South African clinical cohort compared IGRA-negative adolescents, IGRA-positive adolescents with latent tuberculosis and adults with active tuberculosis, roughly 9 per group. What the authors observed across the whole study: Smaller mean NN-distances to GMM-specific TCRs were observed in active tuberculosis TCR-alpha repertoires than in IGRA-negative controls, suggesting clonal expansion of GMM-specific TCRs. With the diverse GMM-specific repertoire as input, a classifier achieved 85% to 90% accuracy (AUROC 0.7 to 0.9), whereas GEM motif frequencies as input gave 70% accuracy. The smaller NN-distances were partly driven by shorter CDR3-alpha lengths in active tuberculosis patients, and the difference for TCR-beta did not reach statistical significance. Clinical samples were chosen by availability of cryopreserved specimens, and active tuberculosis cases were adults while controls were adolescents.

At study entry, a tuberculin skin test and the QuantiFERON-TB GOLD In-Tube IGRA were used to screen adolescents for latent tuberculosis infection. Unsorted cryopreserved PBMC were immunosequenced, covering on average about 96,000 T cells per clinical donor. Eleven high schools in the Worcester region of the Western Cape, South Africa, served as enrollment sites for adolescents aged 12 to 18 years. Ten or so M. tuberculosis-infected adolescents and some ten uninfected adolescents, matched for age and sex, were selected. PBMC from adolescents were isolated by density centrifugation from freshly drawn heparinized blood and then cryopreserved. TCR libraries were generated with the immunoSEQ multiplex PCR assay, using TCR-beta and/or TCR-alpha/delta assays for each sample. The amplified TCR libraries were sequenced using the Illumina high-throughput platform. The study's processing was this. Clustering and dimensionality reduction relied on pairwise TCRdist distances among GMM-specific receptors from T cells that were either sorted ex vivo or expanded in vitro. Each clinical repertoire received a mean NN-distance score, defined as the average TCRdist to the nearest 10% of tetramer-positive reference sequences. GEM TCR motif frequency was computed as the fraction of unique TCRs matching known GEM sequences by V/J usage and CDR3 length. Active tuberculosis was classified by linear discriminant analysis with leave-one-out cross-validation, implemented in scikit-learn. Imported from immuneACCESS, the table was reduced by TCRdb to in-frame sequences with V and J called. These copies leave out some clones; in studies compared against another copy, an unresolved V gene accounts for under half, and the cause of the remainder is not known. The V and J calls and clone size were taken over from that table, and D and trimming were inferred from the DNA. Within this sample are just under 45,000 clones, with approximately 94% of them counted one time only. 1.5% to 2% of the sample comes from the top ten.

In the case of this clone: It lacks a known antigen. No base qualities exist here, and no much larger clone lies one base off it.

The CDR3 sequence holds 15 residues, the cysteine and phenylalanine included. Only CDR3 DNA remains: 45 bases, in frame from the first base. At the junction V is shortened by 3 bases and J by 0 bases, with 10 bases in between. For CDR1 and CDR2, the germline V gene lists SGHRS and YFSETQ. The receptor chain draws on TRBV5-1 and TRBJ1-3; TRBD1 is possibly the D segment (6 matching bases). Sequenced input: PBMCs. The source of this sequence is a donor aged 5 to 30 with latent tuberculosis or without tuberculosis infection. Some clones in this sample may be carry-over from other donors' samples. The DNA sequence is TGCGCCAGCAGCTCCACAGGGATCTCTGGAAACACCATATATTTT. Its product reads: CASSSTGISGNTIYF.